This TCR beta chain was documented in a study of Graves' ophthalmopathy and Graves' hyperthyroidism listed by TCRdb under 2018. Study-wide context: Hyperthyroidism was defined as stable when no progression to ophthalmopathy occurred within 18 months of follow-up. The independent validation cohort included 20 or so hyperthyroidism patients plus 17 patients who later progressed from hyperthyroidism to ophthalmopathy. In total, over 130 blood samples were TCR-sequenced: 40 to 45 ophthalmopathy, roughly 77 hyperthyroidism and roughly 17 hyperthyroidism-to-ophthalmopathy patients. To tell Graves' ophthalmopathy apart from Graves' hyperthyroidism, and to predict which patients would progress to ophthalmopathy, the study relied on TCR beta repertoire signatures. After sampling, hyperthyroidism patients received methimazole starting at 30 mg daily, and ophthalmopathy patients received high-dose intravenous methylprednisolone. A discovery set of about a hundred patients (43 ophthalmopathy, just over 55 stable hyperthyroidism) was enrolled to explore V-J signatures distinguishing ophthalmopathy from hyperthyroidism. In roughly 6 hyperthyroidism patients, the T-cell repertoire of thyroid tissue was compared with the T-cell repertoire of blood.

TCR beta CDR3 regions were amplified from RNA transcripts for repertoire sequencing. The first round was an RT-PCR using HTBI primers with the Qiagen OneStep RT-PCR kit, and this first round was followed by a second-round multiplex PCR, then size selection and purification. Sequencing of the libraries was carried out on an Illumina HiSeq2000 in paired-end mode with 100 bp reads. The original pipeline was this. SOAPnuke was used for read processing, and reads with adapters, uncalled bases, a mean Phred below 15, or no exact constant-primer or identifier match were discarded. COPE v1.2.5 was used to merge the high-quality paired reads. Each unique nucleotide sequence was treated as a clonotype, and MiTCR v1.1 was used to align the clonotypes to the IMGT TRB V, D and J references. Analysis was restricted to V-J combinations with a frequency above 0.0001, which covered about 99% of repertoires. A TCR clonal expansion and chaos score per V-J combination was defined as the ratio of F50 clonal expansion to chaos observed in the TCRdist matrix. Features were reduced by Welch's t-statistics and random forest to about a dozen V-J combinations, which fed a naive Bayes classifier. The Morisita-Horn index was used to measure how similar the thyroid and blood repertoires were. TCRdb redid the processing of the public reads, applying fastp at Q25 and MiXCR, and retained in-frame beta chains. Each record represents a unique CDR3 protein, reported with the most common genes and DNA among its rows. The V and J calls here are based on TCRdb, not the publication. This sample comprises over a million distinct CDR3 sequences, roughly 35% of them detected only once. The top ten hold roughly 11% of the sample.

CDR1 and CDR2 are read off the germline V gene as ENHRY and SYGVKD. The junction carries 14 bases between V and J, which are trimmed by 6 bases and 2 bases respectively. Spanning cysteine to phenylalanine, the CDR3 consists of 14 amino acids. The CDR3 DNA has 42 bases and is translated from base 1. Patients with hyperthyroidism were aged 18 to 65 years, had been newly diagnosed, and had a disease duration of less than 2 months. Patients were excluded if they had other autoimmune diseases, uncontrolled infections, pregnancy or lactation. Diagnosis was based on clinical symptoms, serum thyroxine, TRAb, thyroid ultrasound and orbital computed tomography. Total RNA was extracted with Trizol reagent and quality-checked on an Agilent 2100 Bioanalyzer. Summary of the overall study and its limitations: In validation, the model predicted ophthalmopathy progression with about 71% sensitivity and less than 80% specificity; some 13 predicted patients were CT-confirmed with GO in a median of roughly 6.8 months. No statistical method was used to predetermine the sample size, and group allocation was not hidden from the investigators. Among expanded thyroid clonotypes with frequency above 0.001, most also showed up in blood, which suggests that blood repertoires may reflect the thyroid immune response. In cross-validation, the 13-signature model distinguished ophthalmopathy from stable hyperthyroidism with 87.88% sensitivity and 81% to 82% specificity, while in the test set the corresponding values were around 79% and 71%.

This clonotype was detected only a few times. The specificity of this receptor is unknown. No quality values exist for individual bases; no much larger clone is one base distant. The sequencing sample was made of peripheral blood or thyroid tissue (not recorded which). This clonotype was sampled from an adult man with Graves' hyperthyroidism. The V and J genes are TRBV10-3 and TRBJ2-7; a weak D assignment points to TRBD1 (6 bases agree). The sequence in DNA is TGTGCCATCAGCCCCTCGGGACACACCTACGAGCAGTACTTC. It specifies CAISPSGHTYEQYF.